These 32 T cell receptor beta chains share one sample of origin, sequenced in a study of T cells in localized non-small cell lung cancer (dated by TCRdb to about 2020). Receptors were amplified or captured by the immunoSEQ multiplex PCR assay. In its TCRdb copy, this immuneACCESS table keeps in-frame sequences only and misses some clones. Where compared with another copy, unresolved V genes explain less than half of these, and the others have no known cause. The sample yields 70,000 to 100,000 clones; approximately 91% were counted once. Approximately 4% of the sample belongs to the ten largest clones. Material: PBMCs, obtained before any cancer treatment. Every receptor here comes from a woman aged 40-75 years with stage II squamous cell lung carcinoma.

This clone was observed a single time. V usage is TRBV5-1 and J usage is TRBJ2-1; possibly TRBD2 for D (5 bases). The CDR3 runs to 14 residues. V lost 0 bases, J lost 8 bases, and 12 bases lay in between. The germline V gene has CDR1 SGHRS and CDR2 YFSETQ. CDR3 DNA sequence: TGCGCCAGCAGCTTGGATCTTAGCGTCGATGAGCAGTTCTTC. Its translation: CASSLDLSVDEQFF. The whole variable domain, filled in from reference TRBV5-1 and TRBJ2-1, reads KAGVTQTPRYLIKTRGQQVTLSCSPISGHRSVSWYQQTPGQGLQFLFEYFSETQRNKGNFPGRFSGRQFSNSRSEMNVSTLELGDSALYLCASSLDLSVDEQFFGPGTRLTVL.

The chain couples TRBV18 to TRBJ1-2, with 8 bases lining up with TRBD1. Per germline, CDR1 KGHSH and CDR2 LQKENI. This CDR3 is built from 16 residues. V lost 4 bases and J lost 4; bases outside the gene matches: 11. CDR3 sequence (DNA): TGTGCCAGCTCACGGCCGAGACAGGGGTTAACCTATGGCTACACCTTC. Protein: CASSRPRQGLTYGYTF.

The CDR3 here is CASSLGPGEVRNYGYTF. CDR3 sequence (DNA): TGTGCCAGCAGCTTAGGCCCAGGGGAAGTACGGAACTATGGCTACACCTTC. The chain is built from TRBV7-2 and TRBJ1-2; D is perhaps TRBD1 (6 bases). The CDR3 runs 17 residues. Trimming stripped 1 base from V and 2 bases from J, with 17 bases between. Germline V gene sequence: CDR1 SGHTA, CDR2 FQGNSA.

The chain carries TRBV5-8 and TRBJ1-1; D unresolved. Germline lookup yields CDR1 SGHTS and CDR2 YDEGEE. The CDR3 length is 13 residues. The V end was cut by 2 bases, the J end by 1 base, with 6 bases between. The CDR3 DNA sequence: TGTGCCAGCAGCTTTTCGGCGAACACTGAAGCTTTCTTT. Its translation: CASSFSANTEAFF.

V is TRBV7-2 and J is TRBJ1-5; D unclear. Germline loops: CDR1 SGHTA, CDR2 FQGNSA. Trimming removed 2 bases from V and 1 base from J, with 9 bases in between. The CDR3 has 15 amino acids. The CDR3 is CASSLNILSNQPQHF. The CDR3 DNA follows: TGTGCCAGCAGCTTAAATATCCTCAGCAATCAGCCCCAGCATTTT.

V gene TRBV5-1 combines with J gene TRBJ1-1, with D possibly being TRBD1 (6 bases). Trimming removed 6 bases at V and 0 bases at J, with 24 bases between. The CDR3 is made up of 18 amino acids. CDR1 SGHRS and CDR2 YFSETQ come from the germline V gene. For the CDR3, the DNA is TGCGCCAGCAAGCCCTCTTTACGGGGGCTAGCTTTGAACACTGAAGCTTTCTTT. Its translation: CASKPSLRGLALNTEAFF.

The CDR3 loop is CASSLIVGGELFF. The CDR3, as DNA: TGTGCCAGCAGTTTAATCGTGGGAGGGGAGCTGTTTTTT. V is TRBV28 and J is TRBJ2-2; unclear D gene. CDR1 is MDHEN and CDR2 is SYDVKM in the germline V gene. This CDR3 has 13 amino acids. V was trimmed by 2 bases and J by 8 bases, leaving 9 bases between them.

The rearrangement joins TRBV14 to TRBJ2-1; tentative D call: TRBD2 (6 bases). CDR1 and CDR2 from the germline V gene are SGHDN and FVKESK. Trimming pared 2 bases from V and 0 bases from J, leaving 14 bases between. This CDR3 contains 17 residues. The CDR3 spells CASSQLLSGVSYNEQFF. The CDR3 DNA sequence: TGTGCCAGCAGCCAACTCCTTTCGGGGGTCTCCTACAATGAGCAGTTCTTC.

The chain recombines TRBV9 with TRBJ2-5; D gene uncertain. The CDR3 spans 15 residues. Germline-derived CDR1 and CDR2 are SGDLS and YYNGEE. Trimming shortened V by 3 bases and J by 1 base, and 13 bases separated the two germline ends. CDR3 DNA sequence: TGTGCCAGCAGCGGTCAAGTATCCCCCCAAGAGACCCAGTACTTC. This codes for CASSGQVSPQETQYF.

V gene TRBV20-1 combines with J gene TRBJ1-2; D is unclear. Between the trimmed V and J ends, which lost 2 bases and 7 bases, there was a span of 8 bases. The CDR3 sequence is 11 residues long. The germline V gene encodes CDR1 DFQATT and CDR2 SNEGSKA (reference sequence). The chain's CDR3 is CSARYSSGYTF. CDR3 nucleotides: TGCAGTGCTAGATACTCGTCTGGCTACACCTTC.

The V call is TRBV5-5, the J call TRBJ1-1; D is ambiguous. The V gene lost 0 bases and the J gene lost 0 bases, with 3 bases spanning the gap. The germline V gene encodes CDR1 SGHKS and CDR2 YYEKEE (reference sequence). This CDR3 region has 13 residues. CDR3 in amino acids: CASSLGMNTEAFF. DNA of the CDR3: TGTGCCAGCAGCTTGGGGATGAACACTGAAGCTTTCTTT.

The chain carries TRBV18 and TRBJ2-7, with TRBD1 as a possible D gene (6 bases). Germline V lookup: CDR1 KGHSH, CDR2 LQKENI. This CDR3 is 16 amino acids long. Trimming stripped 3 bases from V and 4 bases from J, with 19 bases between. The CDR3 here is CASSPATGGLPYEQYF. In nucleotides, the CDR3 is TGTGCCAGCTCACCGGCCACTGGGGGCCTCCCGTACGAGCAGTACTTC.

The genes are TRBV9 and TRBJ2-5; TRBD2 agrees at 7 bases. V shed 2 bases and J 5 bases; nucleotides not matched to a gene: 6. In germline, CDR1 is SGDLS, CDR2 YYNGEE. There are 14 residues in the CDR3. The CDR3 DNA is TGTGCCAGCAGCGTCTCGGGAGGTAGGGAGACCCAGTACTTC. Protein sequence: CASSVSGGRETQYF.

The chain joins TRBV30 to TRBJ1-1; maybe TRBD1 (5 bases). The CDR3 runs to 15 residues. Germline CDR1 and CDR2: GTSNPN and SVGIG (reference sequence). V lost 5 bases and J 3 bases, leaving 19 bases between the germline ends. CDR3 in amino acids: CAWGQRDRRYTEAFF. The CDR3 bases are TGTGCCTGGGGCCAGCGGGACCGAAGGTACACTGAAGCTTTCTTT.

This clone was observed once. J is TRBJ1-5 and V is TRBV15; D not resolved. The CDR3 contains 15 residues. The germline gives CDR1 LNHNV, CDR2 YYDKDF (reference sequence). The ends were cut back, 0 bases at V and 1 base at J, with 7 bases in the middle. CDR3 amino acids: CATSRDRASNQPQHF. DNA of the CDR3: TGTGCCACCAGCAGAGATAGGGCCAGCAATCAGCCCCAGCATTTT.

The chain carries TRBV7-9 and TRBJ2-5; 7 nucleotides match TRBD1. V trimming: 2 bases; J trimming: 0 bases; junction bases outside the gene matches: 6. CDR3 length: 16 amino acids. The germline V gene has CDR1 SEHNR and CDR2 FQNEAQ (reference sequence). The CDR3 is CASSLRQGGYQETQYF. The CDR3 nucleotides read TGTGCCAGCAGCTTAAGACAGGGCGGGTACCAAGAGACCCAGTACTTC.

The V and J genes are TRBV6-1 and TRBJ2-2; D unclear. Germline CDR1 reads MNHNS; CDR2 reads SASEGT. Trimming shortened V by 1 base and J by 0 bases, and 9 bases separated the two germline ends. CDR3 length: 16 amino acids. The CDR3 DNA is TGTGCCAGCAGTGAAGAGGTCTTACCGAACACCGGGGAGCTGTTTTTT. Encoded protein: CASSEEVLPNTGELFF.

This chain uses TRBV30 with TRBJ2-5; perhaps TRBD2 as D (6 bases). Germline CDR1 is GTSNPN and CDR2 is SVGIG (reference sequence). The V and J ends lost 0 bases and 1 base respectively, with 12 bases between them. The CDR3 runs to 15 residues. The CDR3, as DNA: TGTGCCTGGAGTGTACCGGGCGGGACCCAAGAGACCCAGTACTTC. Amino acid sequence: CAWSVPGGTQETQYF.

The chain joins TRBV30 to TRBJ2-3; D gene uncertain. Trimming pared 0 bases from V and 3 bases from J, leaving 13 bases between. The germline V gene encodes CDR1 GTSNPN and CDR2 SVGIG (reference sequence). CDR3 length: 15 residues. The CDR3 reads CAWSVLRVGTDTQYF. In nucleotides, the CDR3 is TGTGCCTGGAGTGTACTTAGGGTGGGGACAGATACGCAGTATTTT. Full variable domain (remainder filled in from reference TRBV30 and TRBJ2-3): SQTIHQWPATLVQPVGSPLSLECTVEGTSNPNLYWYRQAAGRGLQLLFYSVGIGQISSEVPQNLSASRPQDRQFILSSKKLLLSDSGFYLCAWSVLRVGTDTQYFGPGTRLTVL.

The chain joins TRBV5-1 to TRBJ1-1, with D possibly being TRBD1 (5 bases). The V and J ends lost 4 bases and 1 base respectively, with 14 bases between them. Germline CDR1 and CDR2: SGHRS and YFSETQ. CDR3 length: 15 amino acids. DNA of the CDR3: TGCGCCAGCAGCCCCGGGGGGGGATGGAACACTGAAGCTTTCTTT. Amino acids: CASSPGGGWNTEAFF.

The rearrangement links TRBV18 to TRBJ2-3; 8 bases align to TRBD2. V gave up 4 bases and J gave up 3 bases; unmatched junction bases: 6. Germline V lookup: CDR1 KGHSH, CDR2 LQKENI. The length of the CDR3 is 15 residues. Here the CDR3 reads CASSRQRGLTDTQYF. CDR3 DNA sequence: TGTGCCAGCTCACGCCAGCGGGGGCTTACAGATACGCAGTATTTT.

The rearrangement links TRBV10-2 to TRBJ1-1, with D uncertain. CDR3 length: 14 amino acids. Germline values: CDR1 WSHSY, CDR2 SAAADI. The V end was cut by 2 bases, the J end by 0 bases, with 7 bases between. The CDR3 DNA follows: TGCGCCAGCAGTGAGACAACACTGAACACTGAAGCTTTCTTT. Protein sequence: CASSETTLNTEAFF.

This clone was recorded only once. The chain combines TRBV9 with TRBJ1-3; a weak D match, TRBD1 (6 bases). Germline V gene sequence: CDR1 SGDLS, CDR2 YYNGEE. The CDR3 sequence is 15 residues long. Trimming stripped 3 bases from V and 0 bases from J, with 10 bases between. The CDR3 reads CASSATGDSGNTIYF. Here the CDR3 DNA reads TGTGCCAGCAGCGCGACAGGTGACTCTGGAAACACCATATATTTT. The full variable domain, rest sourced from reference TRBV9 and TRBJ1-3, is DSGVTQTPKHLITATGQRVTLRCSPRSGDLSVYWYQQSLDQGLQFLIQYYNGEERAKGNILERFSAQQFPDLHSELNLSSLELGDSALYFCASSATGDSGNTIYFGEGSWLTVV.

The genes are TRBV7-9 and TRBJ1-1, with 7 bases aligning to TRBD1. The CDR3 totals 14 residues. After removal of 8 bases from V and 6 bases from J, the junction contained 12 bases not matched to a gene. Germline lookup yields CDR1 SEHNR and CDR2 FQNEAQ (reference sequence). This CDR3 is CASVPQGMSSEAFF. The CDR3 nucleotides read TGTGCCAGCGTACCACAGGGGATGTCTTCTGAAGCTTTCTTT.

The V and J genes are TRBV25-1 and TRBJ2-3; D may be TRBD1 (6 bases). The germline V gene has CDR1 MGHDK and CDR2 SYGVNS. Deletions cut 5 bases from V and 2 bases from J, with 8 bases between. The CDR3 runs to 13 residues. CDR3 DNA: TGTGCCAGCAGTCAGGGGAACACAGATACGCAGTATTTT. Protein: CASSQGNTDTQYF.

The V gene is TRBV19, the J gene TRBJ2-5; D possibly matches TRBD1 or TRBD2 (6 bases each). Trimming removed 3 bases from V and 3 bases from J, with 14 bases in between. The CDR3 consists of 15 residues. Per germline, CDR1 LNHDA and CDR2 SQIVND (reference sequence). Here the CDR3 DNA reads TGTGCCAGTAGTATCGGGGGCCTGCAAAAAGAGACCCAGTACTTC. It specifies CASSIGGLQKETQYF.

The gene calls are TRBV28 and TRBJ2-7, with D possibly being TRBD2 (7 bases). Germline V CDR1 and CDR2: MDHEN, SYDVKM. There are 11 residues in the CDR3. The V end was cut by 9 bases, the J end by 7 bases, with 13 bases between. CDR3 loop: CASWEGGEQYF. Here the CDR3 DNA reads TGTGCCAGTTGGGAGGGGGGAGAGCAGTACTTC.

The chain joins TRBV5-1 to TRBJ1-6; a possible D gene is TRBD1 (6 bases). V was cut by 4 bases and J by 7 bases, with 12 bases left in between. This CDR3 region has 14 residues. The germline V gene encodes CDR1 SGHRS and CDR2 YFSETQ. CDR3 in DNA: TGCGCCAGCAGCGGAGACAGGCCAAATTCACCCCTCCACTTT. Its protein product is CASSGDRPNSPLHF. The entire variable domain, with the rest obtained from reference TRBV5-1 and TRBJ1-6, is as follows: KAGVTQTPRYLIKTRGQQVTLSCSPISGHRSVSWYQQTPGQGLQFLFEYFSETQRNKGNFPGRFSGRQFSNSRSEMNVSTLELGDSALYLCASSGDRPNSPLHFGNGTRLTVT.

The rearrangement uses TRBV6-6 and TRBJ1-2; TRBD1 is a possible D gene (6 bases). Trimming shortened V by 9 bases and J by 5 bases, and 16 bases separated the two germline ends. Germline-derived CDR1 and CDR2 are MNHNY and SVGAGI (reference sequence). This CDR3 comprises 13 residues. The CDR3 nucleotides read TGTGCCAGTAGGGACACTACCAATTATGGCTACACCTTC. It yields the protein CASRDTTNYGYTF.

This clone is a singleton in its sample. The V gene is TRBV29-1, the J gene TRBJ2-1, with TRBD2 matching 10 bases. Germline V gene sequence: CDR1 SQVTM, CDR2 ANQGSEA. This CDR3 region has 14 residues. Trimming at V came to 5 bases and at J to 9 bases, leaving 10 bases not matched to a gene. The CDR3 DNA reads TGCAGCGTTTCCGCAGCGGGGGGGCCGGTTGAGCAGTTCTTC. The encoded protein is CSVSAAGGPVEQFF.

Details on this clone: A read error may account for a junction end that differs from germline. The CDR3 coding sequence is TGCGCCACCAGCGAGTCACCATCCTACGAGCAGTACTTC. Translation: CATSESPSYEQYF. J is TRBJ2-7 and V is TRBV5-1; D is unresolved. Germline V CDR1 and CDR2: SGHRS, YFSETQ. The CDR3 runs 13 residues.

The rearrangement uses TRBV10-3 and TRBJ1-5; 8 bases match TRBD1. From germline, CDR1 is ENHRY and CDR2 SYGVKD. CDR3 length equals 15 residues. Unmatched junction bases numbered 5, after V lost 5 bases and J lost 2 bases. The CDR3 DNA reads TGTGCCATCAGTTCGGACAGGGTGGGCAATCAGCCCCAGCATTTT. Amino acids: CAISSDRVGNQPQHF.